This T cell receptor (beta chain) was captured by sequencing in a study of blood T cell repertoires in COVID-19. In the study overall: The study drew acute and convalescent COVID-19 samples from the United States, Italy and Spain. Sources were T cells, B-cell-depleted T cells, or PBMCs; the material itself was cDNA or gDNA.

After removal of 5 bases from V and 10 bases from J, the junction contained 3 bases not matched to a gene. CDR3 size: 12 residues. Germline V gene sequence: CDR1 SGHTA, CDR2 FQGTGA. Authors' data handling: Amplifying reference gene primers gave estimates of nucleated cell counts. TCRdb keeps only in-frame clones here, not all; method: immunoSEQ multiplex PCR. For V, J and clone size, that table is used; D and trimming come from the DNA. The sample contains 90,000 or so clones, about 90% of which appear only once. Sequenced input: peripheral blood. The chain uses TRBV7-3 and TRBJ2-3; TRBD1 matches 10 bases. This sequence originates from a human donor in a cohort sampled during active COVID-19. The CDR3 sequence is CASSDGTGAQYF. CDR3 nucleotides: TGTGCCAGCAGCGACGGGACAGGGGCGCAGTATTTT. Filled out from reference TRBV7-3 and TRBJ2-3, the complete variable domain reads GAGVSQTPSNKVTEKGKYVELRCDPISGHTALYWYRQSLGQGPEFLIYFQGTGAADDSGLPNDRFFAVRPEGSVSTLKIQRTERGDSAVYLCASSDGTGAQYFGPGTRLTVL.